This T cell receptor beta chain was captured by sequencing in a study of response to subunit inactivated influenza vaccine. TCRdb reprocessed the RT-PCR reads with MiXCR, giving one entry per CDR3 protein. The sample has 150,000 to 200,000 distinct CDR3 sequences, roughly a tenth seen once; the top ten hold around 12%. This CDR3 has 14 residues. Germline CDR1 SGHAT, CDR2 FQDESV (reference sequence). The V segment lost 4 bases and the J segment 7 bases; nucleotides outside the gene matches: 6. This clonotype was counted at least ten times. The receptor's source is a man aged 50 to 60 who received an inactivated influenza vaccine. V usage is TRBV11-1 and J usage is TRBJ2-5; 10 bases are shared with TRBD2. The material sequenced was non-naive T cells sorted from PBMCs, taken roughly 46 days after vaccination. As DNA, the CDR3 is TGTGCCAGCAGCTCTAGCGGGGGCGCCGGGACCCAGTACTTC. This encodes CASSSSGGAGTQYF.